This T cell receptor (beta chain) was observed in a study of T cell responses to AZD1222 COVID-19 vaccine. There are 14 residues in the CDR3. From germline, CDR1 is SGHRS and CDR2 YFSETQ. Trimming removed 0 bases at V and 2 bases at J, with 9 bases between. Sequencing was performed with immunoSEQ multiplex PCR; in TCRdb, only in-frame clones are kept and a portion is missing. Here the sample table reports about 140,000 clones. Findings and limits, study-wide: Reportedly, close to half of spike-specific TCRs are directed against unmutated variant regions. Sampled repertoires all dated from after the peak T cell response. White British donors predominated, females outnumbered males, and clonal diversity was possibly underestimated. The study found Spike-specific TCR breadth and depth rose after two AZD1222 doses.

As regards this clone: Its specificity is not known.

This sequence originates from an adult in good health. J is TRBJ2-7 and V is TRBV5-1; D is unresolved. The sequencing input was peripheral blood. This CDR3 is CASSLDPHAYEQYF. The CDR3 region has the DNA TGCGCCAGCAGCTTGGATCCACATGCCTACGAGCAGTACTTC. Filled out from reference TRBV5-1 and TRBJ2-7, the complete variable domain reads KAGVTQTPRYLIKTRGQQVTLSCSPISGHRSVSWYQQTPGQGLQFLFEYFSETQRNKGNFPGRFSGRQFSNSRSEMNVSTLELGDSALYLCASSLDPHAYEQYFGPGTRLTVT.